The 31 T cell receptor beta chains below come from one sample, sequenced in a study of blood T cell repertoires in COVID-19. Using immunoSEQ multiplex PCR, the repertoire was profiled, and TCRdb retains in-frame clones only, with some absent. In the table there are fewer than 300,000 clones, 85% to 90% of which are singletons. Sequenced input: PBMCs or T cells enriched from blood (not recorded which). These receptors all stem from a man between 18 and 29 years old who had recovered from COVID-19.

Only one count was recorded for this clone. The CDR3 DNA sequence: TGTGCCAGTAGTAAGGGTGACAGGTTCTTGAACACCGGGGAGCTGTTTTTT. The encoded protein is CASSKGDRFLNTGELFF. The chain has TRBV19 and TRBJ2-2; the D gene is possibly TRBD1 (6 bases). The CDR3 runs to 17 residues. V dropped 4 bases and J dropped 1 base, with 16 bases sitting between them. The germline gives CDR1 LNHDA, CDR2 SQIVND (reference sequence).

The V gene is TRBV27, the J gene TRBJ2-5; 10 nucleotides align to TRBD1. The CDR3 loop spans 14 amino acids. Trimming cost V 5 bases and J 5 bases; bases outside gene matches: 5. Looked up from germline, CDR1 is MNHEY and CDR2 is SMNVEV (reference sequence). CDR3 protein: CASSRDRGWETQYF. CDR3 sequence (DNA): TGTGCCAGCAGTCGGGACAGGGGTTGGGAGACCCAGTACTTC.

The chain couples TRBV27 to TRBJ1-2, with D tentatively TRBD1 (5 bases). V lost 4 bases to trimming and J lost 4 bases, with 19 bases between them. CDR1 is MNHEY and CDR2 is SMNVEV in the germline V gene (reference sequence). This CDR3 spans 16 amino acids. The CDR3 spells CASSSLNTGRTYGYTF. CDR3 DNA: TGTGCCAGCAGTTCCCTAAACACAGGACGGACCTATGGCTACACCTTC.

The J gene is TRBJ1-3, the V gene TRBV23-1, with D possibly being TRBD1 (6 bases). TRBV23-1 is an ORF, and what it does is uncertain. The CDR3 is 16 amino acids. V lost 0 bases, J lost 4 bases, and 13 bases lay in between. The CDR3 bases are TGCGCCAGCAGTCAATCGGCAGGGGATCCCGGAAACACCATATATTTT. This encodes CASSQSAGDPGNTIYF.

The genes are TRBV6-5 and TRBJ1-4; D remains unclear. V lost 0 bases and J lost 8, with 13 bases in between. Germline loops: CDR1 MNHEY, CDR2 SVGAGI. The CDR3 is made up of 15 amino acids. The CDR3 nucleotides are TGTGCCAGCAGTTACTCGACTCGCCCCGGGGAAAAACTGTTTTTT. Translation: CASSYSTRPGEKLFF.

This clone occurred once. The chain combines TRBV2 with TRBJ2-3, with a possible D match to TRBD2 (6 bases). Per germline, CDR1 SNHLY and CDR2 FYNNEI. Trimming removed 11 bases from V and 5 bases from J, with 14 bases in between. The CDR3 is 12 amino acids. The DNA for the CDR3 is TGTGCCGTTCGACGGCGGGGAGATACGCAGTATTTT. This translates into CAVRRRGDTQYF.

The CDR3 DNA reads as TGCAGCGTTGATCCTCGGGGAGGGCGAGGCTACACCTTC. It yields the protein CSVDPRGGRGYTF. The J gene is TRBJ1-2, the V gene TRBV29-1; D unclear. The germline V gene encodes CDR1 SQVTM and CDR2 ANQGSEA. Trimming took off 3 bases at V and 8 bases at J, with 16 bases between the two ends. The CDR3 runs 13 residues.

This chain connects TRBV4-1 to TRBJ2-3; 7 nucleotides align to TRBD1. The CDR3 covers 14 residues. Germline CDR1 is MGHRA and CDR2 is YSYEKL. V was clipped by 4 bases and J by 1 base; unmatched bases: 2. The CDR3 loop reads CASSPQGGTDTQYF. As DNA, the CDR3 is TGCGCCAGCAGCCCCCAGGGGGGCACAGATACGCAGTATTTT.

Written as DNA, the CDR3 is TGTGCCAGCAGTGTCGGGACAGGCTCCTACAATGAGCAGTTCTTC. Residues: CASSVGTGSYNEQFF. V and J are TRBV6-4 and TRBJ2-1; 8 bases map to TRBD1. CDR1 and CDR2 (germline): MRHNA, SNTAGT. The CDR3 consists of 15 residues. The trim removed 4 bases at V and 0 bases at J, leaving 2 bases unmatched.

The chain links TRBV5-6 to TRBJ1-5; 8 bases are a match to TRBD1. The CDR3 runs 15 residues. The junction had 8 bases not matched to a gene; V was cut back by 5 bases and J by 4 bases. The germline CDR1 and CDR2 sequences are SGHDT and YYEEEE. CDR3 sequence reads: CASSSQGAGNQPQHF. The CDR3 DNA reads TGTGCCAGCAGTTCTCAGGGGGCAGGAAATCAGCCCCAGCATTTT.

The chain employs TRBV6-5 and TRBJ2-7; 11 bases line up with TRBD1. This CDR3 has 15 amino acids. V lost 6 bases to trimming and J lost 4 bases; unmatched junction nucleotides: 8. The germline gives CDR1 MNHEY, CDR2 SVGAGI. The CDR3 sequence: CASRSPGQGVYEQYF. The CDR3 DNA sequence: TGTGCCAGCAGAAGTCCGGGACAGGGGGTGTACGAGCAGTACTTC.

The J gene is TRBJ1-1, the V gene TRBV6-1; 7 positions agree with TRBD1. From germline, CDR1 is MNHNS and CDR2 SASEGT. CDR3 length: 14 amino acids. With V trimmed by 2 bases and J by 5 bases, 5 bases remained unmatched. The CDR3 spells CASSENRGWTEAFF. The CDR3, as DNA: TGTGCCAGCAGTGAAAACAGGGGTTGGACTGAAGCTTTCTTT.

This clone was seen only a few times. The genes are TRBV4-2 and TRBJ2-7; 12 bases align to TRBD2. V shed 4 bases and J 3 bases; nucleotides not matched to a gene: 4. The CDR3 loop spans 15 amino acids. CDR1 is LGHNA, CDR2 YNFKEQ, per germline. CDR3 in DNA: TGTGCCAGCAGCCCGATGACTAGCGGGGGCTACGAGCAGTACTTC. It encodes CASSPMTSGGYEQYF.

The CDR3 reads CASNRGFYEQYF. The CDR3 DNA reads TGTGCCTCAAACAGGGGCTTCTACGAGCAGTACTTC. The chain employs TRBV2 and TRBJ2-7, with 7 bases fitting TRBD1. The CDR3 contains 12 residues. Germline V gives CDR1 SNHLY, CDR2 FYNNEI. The trim removed 11 bases at V and 3 bases at J, leaving 7 bases unmatched.

The chain recombines TRBV7-2 with TRBJ2-7; 8 nucleotides agree with TRBD2. Germline assignment: CDR1 SGHTA and CDR2 FQGNSA. CDR3 length: 17 residues. V lost 5 bases to trimming and J lost 3 bases; unmatched junction nucleotides: 15. The CDR3 is CASSPDLSAGGFYEQYF. CDR3 nucleotides: TGTGCCAGCAGCCCCGATCTTTCGGCGGGAGGCTTCTACGAGCAGTACTTC.

V usage is TRBV7-2 and J usage is TRBJ2-7; no definite D call. The CDR3 is made up of 13 amino acids. Germline lookup yields CDR1 SGHTA and CDR2 FQGNSA. Trimming shortened V by 1 base and J by 2 bases, and 6 bases separated the two germline ends. CDR3 amino acids: CASSLGNTYEQYF. CDR3 nucleotide sequence: TGTGCCAGCAGCTTAGGTAATACCTACGAGCAGTACTTC.

The J gene is TRBJ1-1, the V gene TRBV5-1; no firm D call. The germline CDR1 and CDR2 sequences are SGHRS and YFSETQ. Trimming shortened V by 0 bases and J by 1 base, and 4 bases separated the two germline ends. CDR3 size: 13 residues. CDR3 sequence (DNA): TGCGCCAGCAGCTTGGGGGCGAACACTGAAGCTTTCTTT. Protein: CASSLGANTEAFF.

CDR3 loop: CASSSKGLAATGELFF. The CDR3 DNA follows: TGTGCCAGCAGTTCGAAGGGACTAGCGGCCACCGGGGAGCTGTTTTTT. V usage is TRBV7-8 and J usage is TRBJ2-2, with 11 bases that match TRBD2. The V gene end was trimmed by 6 bases and the J gene end by 4 bases; junction bases not matched to a gene: 7. The CDR3 extends over 16 amino acids. From germline, CDR1 is SGHVS and CDR2 FQNEAQ.

The chain recombines TRBV2 with TRBJ1-3; 9 bases line up with TRBD1. The V segment lost 6 bases and the J segment 2 bases; nucleotides outside the gene matches: 2. The germline V gene encodes CDR1 SNHLY and CDR2 FYNNEI. This CDR3 contains 14 residues. CDR3 loop: CASRGQGTGNTIYF. The CDR3 DNA is TGTGCCAGCAGAGGACAGGGGACTGGAAACACCATATATTTT.

DNA for the CDR3: TGTGCCAGCAGCTTGAGCGGGATTGACAATGAGCAGTTCTTC. As protein: CASSLSGIDNEQFF. This sequence joins TRBV11-2 and TRBJ2-1, with 7 positions matching TRBD2. The CDR3 has 14 amino acids. Germline V gene lookup returns CDR1 SGHAT and CDR2 FQNNGV. V was clipped by 3 bases and J by 5 bases; unmatched bases: 4. Filled out from reference TRBV11-2 and TRBJ2-1, the complete variable domain reads EAGVAQSPRYKIIEKRQSVAFWCNPISGHATLYWYQQILGQGPKLLIQFQNNGVVDDSQLPKDRFSAERLKGVDSTLKIQPAKLEDSAVYLCASSLSGIDNEQFFGPGTRLTVL.

The rearrangement uses TRBV18 and TRBJ2-1, with D perhaps TRBD1 (6 bases). The V gene lost 2 bases and the J gene lost 4 bases, with 18 bases spanning the gap. Germline CDR1 and CDR2: KGHSH and LQKENI. The CDR3 spans 17 residues. The CDR3 DNA reads TGTGCCAGCTCACCAAGAGGTGGGGGCGGTACTTACAATGAGCAGTTCTTC. This codes for CASSPRGGGGTYNEQFF.

This clone was seen a few times. The V gene is TRBV3-1 (or the pseudogene TRBV3-2), the J gene TRBJ1-1, with D maybe TRBD1 (5 bases). The germline V gene encodes CDR1 LGHDT and CDR2 YNNKEL (reference sequence). The V gene lost 6 bases and the J gene lost 1 base, with 12 bases spanning the gap. The CDR3 runs to 14 residues. The CDR3 loop reads CASSKTDTNTEAFF. The CDR3, as DNA: TGTGCCAGCAGTAAGACAGACACGAACACTGAAGCTTTCTTT.

The gene calls are TRBV20-1 and TRBJ2-7; 8 nucleotides agree with TRBD2. This CDR3 is 12 amino acids long. CDR1 DFQATT and CDR2 SNEGSKA come from the germline V gene (reference sequence). The trim removed 3 bases at V and 6 bases at J, leaving 4 bases unmatched. The CDR3 here is CSASRGTSEQYF. In DNA form, the CDR3 reads TGCAGTGCTAGTCGGGGGACTAGCGAGCAGTACTTC.

The chain employs TRBV19 and TRBJ1-1; D is possibly TRBD1 (5 bases). Germline CDR1 LNHDA, CDR2 SQIVND (reference sequence). The V end lost 3 bases, the J end lost 6 bases, and 20 bases lay between the germline ends. The CDR3 runs 16 residues. The CDR3 DNA reads as TGTGCCAGTAGTATTGTAATGGGGCGCGGGATGGCTGAAGCTTTCTTT. Its translation is CASSIVMGRGMAEAFF.

The V call is TRBV6-5, the J call TRBJ1-3; D might be TRBD1 (6 bases). This CDR3 has 15 residues. The germline CDR1 and CDR2 sequences are MNHEY and SVGAGI. With 6 bases removed from V and 0 bases from J, the gap between germline ends came to 12 bases. The CDR3 coding sequence is TGTGCCAGCAGAAAAGGGGGTAGCTCTGGAAACACCATATATTTT. Its translation: CASRKGGSSGNTIYF.

This rearrangement joins TRBV10-1 to TRBJ1-1; no reliable D call. Trimming pared 0 bases from V and 10 bases from J, leaving 12 bases between. CDR3 length: 13 residues. CDR1 is WNHNN, CDR2 SYGVQD, per germline (reference sequence). The CDR3 coding sequence is TGCGCCAGCAGTGAGTCGAGTCAGGCGGGAGCTTTCTTT. It is translated as CASSESSQAGAFF.

In its sample, this clone was seen a few times. This sequence joins TRBV28 and TRBJ1-2; D remains unclear. Germline V lookup: CDR1 MDHEN, CDR2 SYDVKM. V was pared by 5 bases and J by 4 bases, with 8 bases between. CDR3 length: 12 amino acids. CDR3 residues: CASSLMSYGYTF. In DNA, the CDR3 is TGTGCCAGCAGTCTCATGAGCTATGGCTACACCTTC.

V and J are TRBV15 and TRBJ1-2, with D possibly being TRBD1 (6 bases). The V gene lost 2 bases and the J gene lost 5 bases, with 12 bases spanning the gap. Germline V CDR1 and CDR2: LNHNV, YYDKDF (reference sequence). The CDR3 length is 14 residues. The CDR3 bases are TGTGCCACCAGCAGACGCGACAGGAGGTATGGCTACACCTTC. As protein: CATSRRDRRYGYTF.

V usage is TRBV11-2 and J usage is TRBJ2-2; 14 bases match TRBD2. Germline trimming cut 2 bases from V and 5 bases from J; bases unmatched to any gene: 10. The CDR3 is 19 amino acids. Germline V gives CDR1 SGHAT, CDR2 FQNNGV. This CDR3 reads CASSLNAEGLAGDTGELFF. In nucleotides, the CDR3 is TGTGCCAGCAGCTTAAACGCTGAGGGACTAGCGGGGGATACCGGGGAGCTGTTTTTT.

For this clone: A junction boundary mismatches the germline segment, possibly from a read error. The CDR3 sequence: CASSQDLGSGSGDF. DNA for the CDR3: TGTGCCAGCAGCCAAGATCTAGGTAGCGGGAGCGGGGACTTC. The chain couples TRBV3-1 (or the pseudogene TRBV3-2) to TRBJ2-5, with TRBD2 identical over 9 bases. Germline CDR1 and CDR2: LGHDT and YNNKEL (reference sequence). CDR3 size: 14 residues.

This clone was seen just once. The V call is TRBV5-6, the J call TRBJ1-1, with D uncertain. The germline V gene has CDR1 SGHDT and CDR2 YYEEEE. V lost 1 base to trimming and J lost 3 bases, with 16 bases between them. The CDR3 spans 16 residues. The CDR3 DNA reads TGTGCCAGCAGCTTGCGGTTCGGGGAGAGAGACACTGAAGCTTTCTTT. The encoded protein is CASSLRFGERDTEAFF.